These 20 T cell receptor beta chains were sequenced from one sample in a study of blood T cell repertoires in COVID-19 (dated by TCRdb to 2020 to 2022). To prepare the library, the immunoSEQ multiplex PCR assay was applied. The source is immuneACCESS, and TCRdb retained only in-frame sequences with V and J called. Part of the clones is not carried over; for the studies checked, unresolved V genes explain less than half of this, and the remainder is unexplained. Present in this sample are about 68,000 clones, 65% to 90% of which were seen just once. The top ten hold roughly 25% of the sample. The sample consisted of peripheral blood. The receptor source for this set is a man aged 50-59 years with acute or convalescent COVID-19.

The table lists this clone with a count of one. V and J are TRBV19 and TRBJ1-4; the D gene is possibly TRBD1 (5 bases). From germline, CDR1 is LNHDA and CDR2 SQIVND (reference sequence). The CDR3 covers 17 residues. Trimming removed 6 bases from V and 3 bases from J, with 20 bases in between. The CDR3 region is CASSVSYLDTSNEKLFF. DNA of the CDR3: TGTGCCAGTAGCGTCTCGTACTTGGACACCTCTAATGAAAAACTGTTTTTT.

The V and J genes are TRBV3-1 (or the pseudogene TRBV3-2) and TRBJ1-1; D possibly corresponds to TRBD1 (6 bases). Trimming left V 1 base short and J 4 bases short, with 19 bases between. Germline V lookup: CDR1 LGHDT, CDR2 YNNKEL (reference sequence). The CDR3 length is 17 residues. The CDR3: CASSQGRHGGARTEAFF. CDR3 in DNA: TGTGCCAGCAGCCAAGGGCGGCATGGGGGGGCGCGCACTGAAGCTTTCTTT.

The V gene is TRBV18, the J gene TRBJ2-5; TRBD2 aligns across 8 bases. Germline V lookup: CDR1 KGHSH, CDR2 LQKENI. V shed 2 bases, J shed 4 bases, and the junction held 3 bases outside the gene matches. CDR3 length: 14 amino acids. The chain's CDR3 is CASSPGTRGETQYF. CDR3 DNA sequence: TGTGCCAGCTCACCAGGGACTAGAGGAGAGACCCAGTACTTC.

The chain joins TRBV7-9 to TRBJ2-1; TRBD2 might be the D (6 bases). From germline, CDR1 is SEHNR and CDR2 FQNEAQ (reference sequence). This CDR3 is built from 15 residues. The germline V and J ends were trimmed by 1 base and 0 bases, with 7 bases remaining between them. CDR3 in amino acids: CASSLVGSSYNEQFF. For the CDR3, the DNA is TGTGCCAGCAGCTTAGTCGGGAGCTCCTACAATGAGCAGTTCTTC.

The chain links TRBV9 to TRBJ1-6; D unclear. V lost 0 bases to trimming and J lost 6 bases, with 4 bases between them. CDR3 length: 13 residues. The germline gives CDR1 SGDLS, CDR2 YYNGEE. CDR3: CASSVALNSPLHF. The CDR3 nucleotides are TGTGCCAGCAGCGTAGCCCTTAATTCACCCCTCCACTTT.

This clone was observed a few times. The rearrangement uses TRBV18 and TRBJ2-1, with TRBD1 matching over 8 bases. Germline CDR1 and CDR2: KGHSH and LQKENI. J was trimmed by 4 bases and V by 6 bases; bases with no gene match: 8. This CDR3 is built from 15 residues. For the CDR3, the DNA is TGTGCCAGCTCGCAGGGGACAGGACCGTACAATGAGCAGTTCTTC. It specifies CASSQGTGPYNEQFF. Full variable domain (remainder filled in from reference TRBV18 and TRBJ2-1): NAGVMQNPRHLVRRRGQEARLRCSPMKGHSHVYWYRQLPEEGLKFMVYLQKENIIDESGMPKERFSAEFPKEGPSILRIQQVVRGDSAAYFCASSQGTGPYNEQFFGPGTRLTVL.

This chain connects TRBV2 to TRBJ1-4; possibly TRBD1 for D (6 bases). Trimming left V 4 bases short and J 5 bases short, with 11 bases between. CDR3 size: 14 residues. CDR1 and CDR2 from the germline V gene are SNHLY and FYNNEI. CDR3 loop: CASSGTGWNEKLFF. The CDR3 nucleotides read TGTGCCAGCAGTGGAACAGGGTGGAATGAAAAACTGTTTTTT. Full variable domain (outside the CDR3, taken from reference TRBV2 and TRBJ1-4): EPEVTQTPSHQVTQMGQEVILRCVPISNHLYFYWYRQILGQKVEFLVSFYNNEISEKSEIFDDQFSVERPDGSNFTLKIRSTKLEDSAMYFCASSGTGWNEKLFFGSGTQLSVL.

This clone showed up just once. The genes are TRBV10-3 and TRBJ2-5; D perhaps matches TRBD1 (5 bases). The germline gives CDR1 ENHRY, CDR2 SYGVKD. V was shortened by 4 bases and J by 3 bases, with 9 bases between the two germline ends. CDR3 length equals 13 residues. CDR3 region: CAISVYRKETQYF. CDR3 DNA: TGTGCCATCAGTGTTTACAGGAAAGAGACCCAGTACTTC.

The CDR3 DNA reads TGTGCCTGGAGTCAGGGGGCTGGTGGCTACACCTTC. It specifies CAWSQGAGGYTF. The V call is TRBV30, the J call TRBJ1-2; 8 bases align to TRBD1. Trimming took 2 bases from V and 7 from J; bases not matched to a gene: 3. The CDR3 runs 12 residues. CDR1 and CDR2 from the germline V gene are GTSNPN and SVGIG (reference sequence).

The chain employs TRBV4-1 and TRBJ1-4, with D possibly TRBD1 on 6 matching bases. Per the germline V gene, CDR1 is MGHRA and CDR2 is YSYEKL. CDR3 length: 13 amino acids. V was cut by 6 bases and J by 8 bases, with 13 bases left in between. CDR3 DNA: TGCGCCAGCAGGCAACGGGGGGGCGAAAAACTGTTTTTT. Protein sequence: CASRQRGGEKLFF.

This clone was counted a single time. The chain's CDR3 is CASSSSGQGAGNEQFF. The CDR3 region has the DNA TGCGCCAGCAGCTCGTCCGGACAGGGGGCTGGCAATGAGCAGTTCTTC. This chain connects TRBV5-1 to TRBJ2-1; 11 bases agree with TRBD1. This CDR3 has 16 residues. The junction had 8 bases not matched to a gene; V was cut back by 3 bases and J by 6 bases. Germline V gene sequence: CDR1 SGHRS, CDR2 YFSETQ.

The gene calls are TRBV11-3 and TRBJ2-5, with D perhaps matching TRBD2 (6 bases). Germline V CDR1 and CDR2: SGHNT, YENEEA. Trimming shortened V by 7 bases and J by 4 bases, and 13 bases separated the two germline ends. This CDR3 region has 13 residues. CDR3 bases: TGTGCCAGCACGAAACTAGCAGGAGAGACCCAGTACTTC. This codes for CASTKLAGETQYF.

This chain joins TRBV19 and TRBJ1-1; no clear D gene. The length of the CDR3 is 15 residues. Trimming took off 7 bases at V and 11 bases at J, with 26 bases between the two ends. Germline CDR1 is LNHDA and CDR2 is SQIVND (reference sequence). The CDR3 coding sequence is TGTGCCAGTACCACCTCCCGGGGAGACGTAACGGGGGCTTTCTTT. It codes for CASTTSRGDVTGAFF.

The chain joins TRBV3-1 (or the pseudogene TRBV3-2) to TRBJ1-2; maybe TRBD1 (6 bases). Trimming cost V 1 base and J 8 bases, with 14 bases left between them. Per germline, CDR1 LGHDT and CDR2 YNNKEL (reference sequence). The CDR3 length is 14 residues. CDR3 region: CASSQVTGAWGYTF. As DNA, the CDR3 is TGTGCCAGCAGCCAAGTGACAGGCGCATGGGGCTACACCTTC.

This chain links TRBV2 with TRBJ2-7, with D perhaps matching TRBD2 (6 bases). Per germline, CDR1 SNHLY and CDR2 FYNNEI. The CDR3 runs to 22 residues. Trimming left V 2 bases short and J 2 bases short, with 34 bases between. The CDR3 DNA follows: TGTGCCAGCAGTGAAAGGGAGGAGAAAAAGGCAGAGACGGGCCCGAAGCCCTACGAGCAGTACGTC. It translates to CASSEREEKKAETGPKPYEQYV.

The chain employs TRBV5-4 and TRBJ2-3; unclear D gene. The germline V and J ends were trimmed by 4 bases and 6 bases, with 12 bases remaining between them. The CDR3 is 13 residues long. CDR1 and CDR2 (germline): SGHNT, YYREEE (reference sequence). This chain's CDR3 is CASSPEILDTQYF. The DNA for the CDR3 is TGTGCCAGCAGCCCGGAGATTCTGGATACGCAGTATTTT.

This clone is a singleton in its sample. V and J are TRBV15 and TRBJ1-3, with D uncertain. V was shortened by 4 bases and J by 0 bases, with 10 bases between the two germline ends. Per germline, CDR1 LNHNV and CDR2 YYDKDF (reference sequence). The CDR3 length is 15 residues. The chain's CDR3 is CATSKEEGSGNTIYF. The CDR3 region has the DNA TGTGCCACCAGCAAGGAAGAGGGCTCTGGAAACACCATATATTTT.

The chain carries TRBV18 and TRBJ2-7; D remains unclear. Trimming removed 1 base at V and 3 bases at J, with 7 bases between. The CDR3 has 13 amino acids. Per the germline V gene, CDR1 is KGHSH and CDR2 is LQKENI. The CDR3 here is CASSPLQDYEQYV. The DNA for the CDR3 is TGTGCCAGCTCACCACTTCAGGACTACGAGCAGTACGTC.

The chain carries TRBV27 and TRBJ2-2; a weak D match, TRBD2 (6 bases). V was clipped by 7 bases and J by 4 bases, with 19 bases between them. Germline CDR1 and CDR2: MNHEY and SMNVEV (reference sequence). The CDR3 spans 16 residues. The CDR3 region is CASTPVGGLGTGELFF. The CDR3 DNA is TGTGCCAGCACACCCGTGGGGGGTCTCGGCACCGGGGAGCTGTTTTTT.

This clone was seen a single time. The V call is TRBV7-2, the J call TRBJ2-3; D may be TRBD2 (7 bases). The CDR3 runs 16 residues. Between the trimmed V and J ends, which lost 2 bases and 6 bases, there was a span of 18 bases. Germline V lookup: CDR1 SGHTA, CDR2 FQGNSA. The CDR3 is CASSLFEGGPWDTQYF. The CDR3 DNA reads as TGTGCCAGCAGCTTATTTGAGGGGGGGCCGTGGGATACGCAGTATTTT.